One sample yielded the 6 T cell receptor beta chains listed below, sequenced in a study of CD8+CD57+ T cells in acquired aplastic anemia. Profiles of TCR beta VDJ and CDR3 were generated from a genomic DNA template. TCRdb reprocessed the reads via MiXCR and lists one record per CDR3 protein. The sample has roughly 38,000 distinct CDR3 sequences; approximately 73% are singletons. The material sequenced was sorted CD4+, CD8+, or CD8+CD57+ T cells (not recorded which) from PBMCs. Receptor source: a human donor in good health, serving as a control.

The chain has TRBV10-3 and TRBJ1-2; the match to TRBD1 covers 7 bases. This CDR3 comprises 13 residues. Germline CDR1 ENHRY, CDR2 SYGVKD. J gave up 2 bases and V 8 bases, and 5 bases lay outside the gene matches. CDR3 sequence (DNA): TGTGCCATCTCCCGGGACAGAAACTATGGCTACACCTTC. It specifies CAISRDRNYGYTF.

This rearrangement joins TRBV2 to TRBJ2-7; D may be TRBD1 (6 bases). Trimming cost V 3 bases and J 4 bases, with 16 bases left between them. Looked up from germline, CDR1 is SNHLY and CDR2 is FYNNEI. The CDR3 runs to 15 residues. The CDR3 DNA is TGTGCCAGCAGTGATGGGGAAACAGGGCCTTACGAGCAGTACTTC. Protein product: CASSDGETGPYEQYF. The full variable domain, its missing parts supplied by reference TRBV2 and TRBJ2-7, is EPEVTQTPSHQVTQMGQEVILRCVPISNHLYFYWYRQILGQKVEFLVSFYNNEISEKSEIFDDQFSVERPDGSNFTLKIRSTKLEDSAMYFCASSDGETGPYEQYFGPGTRLTVT.

There are many counts of this clonotype. This rearrangement joins TRBV6-1 to TRBJ2-3; no reliable D call. The germline V gene has CDR1 MNHNS and CDR2 SASEGT. The CDR3 covers 13 residues. The V end was cut by 8 bases, the J end by 8 bases, with 17 bases between. The CDR3 sequence: CASGPLGWATQYF. In DNA, the CDR3 is TGTGCCAGCGGCCCTTTAGGTTGGGCTACGCAGTATTTT.

The rearrangement joins TRBV7-2 to TRBJ1-6; the D gene is possibly TRBD1 (5 bases). Germline-derived CDR1 and CDR2 are SGHTA and FQGNSA. This CDR3 comprises 15 residues. The V end was cut by 5 bases, the J end by 8 bases, with 16 bases between. CDR3 DNA: TGTGCCAGCAGCCCAGGGCGGGACGGATATTCACCCCTCCACTTT. Translated, it gives CASSPGRDGYSPLHF.

This chain links TRBV29-1 with TRBJ1-1; D gene uncertain. The germline V gene encodes CDR1 SQVTM and CDR2 ANQGSEA. This CDR3 contains 12 residues. V gave up 6 bases and J gave up 4 bases, with 12 bases separating them. CDR3 sequence: CSVVTPGTEAFF. DNA for the CDR3: TGCAGCGTCGTCACGCCAGGCACTGAAGCTTTCTTT.

The V gene is TRBV4-1, the J gene TRBJ1-2; no clear D gene. CDR3 length equals 15 residues. Looked up from germline, CDR1 is MGHRA and CDR2 is YSYEKL. Trimming stripped 0 bases from V and 4 bases from J, with 12 bases between. DNA of the CDR3: TGCGCCAGCAGCCAAGAATCGGGCAGGTTCTATGGCTACACCTTC. Amino acids: CASSQESGRFYGYTF.